This TCR beta chain was documented in a study of beta chain features in type 1 diabetes. This clone was detected a few times. The target antigen is unknown. Study-level results: All four CD4+ subsets of Type 1 diabetes patients contained TCRB CDR3s that were moderately but significantly shorter.

The sequenced template was cDNA made from the entire isolated RNA. Method: immunoSEQ multiplex PCR; TCRdb's copy keeps in-frame clones and lacks some. The sample carries roughly 53,000 clones, about 40% recorded once. The trim removed 2 bases at V and 2 bases at J, leaving 6 bases unmatched. There are 15 residues in the CDR3. Germline V gene lookup returns CDR1 MNHNY and CDR2 SVGAGI (reference sequence). V gene TRBV6-6 combines with J gene TRBJ2-7; 7 bases align to TRBD1. Sequenced input: Tregs from blood. The sequence was obtained from a man younger than 40 with type 1 diabetes. CDR3 in DNA: TGTGCCAGCAGTTACGAGGGGGCGAGGACCTACGAGCAGTACTTC. It yields the protein CASSYEGARTYEQYF.